The 11 T cell receptor beta chains reported below all come from one sample, sequenced in a study of Ad26.COV2.S vaccination and SARS-CoV-2 variants. Clones were read by immunoSEQ multiplex PCR, and TCRdb kept only the in-frame ones, dropping some. Of about 350,000 clones listed, around 83% are singletons. Treatment denoted: approximately 18 received Ad26.COV2.S at low or high dose, single or two shots; 5 received placebo; per-sample allocation not given. Collection of the samples took place on day 63 after the first injection of vaccine or placebo. This sample comprised peripheral blood, obtained in a trial of Ad26.COV2.S vaccine versus placebo. These receptors were obtained from a person between 18 and 65 years old who received the Ad26.COV2.S COVID-19 vaccine or a placebo.

The chain carries TRBV4-1 and TRBJ2-7, with D perhaps assigned TRBD1 or TRBD2 (6 bases each). This CDR3 has 12 residues. Germline V CDR1 and CDR2: MGHRA, YSYEKL. V lost 4 bases and J 5 bases, leaving 9 bases between the germline ends. The CDR3 reads CASSLRGDEQYF. Written as DNA, the CDR3 is TGCGCCAGCAGCCTAAGGGGGGACGAGCAGTACTTC.

J is TRBJ2-5 and V is TRBV6-5, with TRBD2 as a possible D gene (7 bases). Trimming cost V 8 bases and J 4 bases, with 17 bases left between them. The CDR3 covers 14 residues. Germline loops: CDR1 MNHEY, CDR2 SVGAGI. CDR3 residues: CASANRGASETQYF. CDR3 nucleotide sequence: TGTGCCAGCGCGAACCGGGGGGCCTCAGAGACCCAGTACTTC.

This rearrangement joins TRBV9 to TRBJ2-3; D call uncertain. V lost 4 bases and J lost 4, with 10 bases in between. Germline V gives CDR1 SGDLS, CDR2 YYNGEE. The CDR3 is 13 amino acids. CDR3 bases: TGTGCCAGCAGCCCTTTGCTATCAGATACGCAGTATTTT. Translated: CASSPLLSDTQYF.

The chain links TRBV5-1 to TRBJ2-7; D perhaps matches TRBD2 (5 bases). The CDR3 loop spans 11 amino acids. Trimming removed 0 bases from V and 10 bases from J, with 8 bases in between. Germline lookup yields CDR1 SGHRS and CDR2 YFSETQ. The DNA for the CDR3 is TGCGCCAGCAGCTTGGAAGCGGACCAGTACTTC. Translating gives CASSLEADQYF.

V and J are TRBV29-1 and TRBJ1-1; no clear D. CDR3 size: 11 residues. V lost 3 bases and J 11 bases, leaving 13 bases between the germline ends. Germline V gene data show CDR1 as SQVTM and CDR2 as ANQGSEA. CDR3 sequence (DNA): TGCAGCGTTGATGGTCCCGAAGGGGCTTTCTTT. Protein sequence: CSVDGPEGAFF.

This clone turned up a few times. The chain links TRBV7-9 to TRBJ1-6; the D is unclear. The CDR3 sequence is 14 residues long. Looked up from germline, CDR1 is SEHNR and CDR2 is FQNEAQ (reference sequence). The germline V and J ends were trimmed by 4 bases and 6 bases, with 10 bases remaining between them. For the CDR3, the DNA is TGTGCCAGCAGCTCGGGGTTCGGTAATTCACCCCTCCACTTT. As protein: CASSSGFGNSPLHF. The whole variable domain, remainder taken from reference TRBV7-9 and TRBJ1-6, is DTGVSQNPRHKITKRGQNVTFRCDPISEHNRLYWYRQTLGQGPEFLTYFQNEAQLEKSRLLSDRFSAERPKGSFSTLEIQRTEQGDSAMYLCASSSGFGNSPLHFGNGTRLTVT.

This clone appeared a single time. The chain uses TRBV28 and TRBJ2-7; weak D call: TRBD1 (5 bases). The CDR3 spans 13 residues. Germline V gene lookup returns CDR1 MDHEN and CDR2 SYDVKM. Trimming took off 3 bases at V and 2 bases at J, with 8 bases between the two ends. The CDR3 nucleotides read TGTGCCAGCAGTTTGGGCAGGGCCTACGAGCAGTACTTC. This translates into CASSLGRAYEQYF.

V is TRBV4-1 and J is TRBJ2-3; D unresolved. CDR1 MGHRA and CDR2 YSYEKL come from the germline V gene. The CDR3 totals 15 residues. The V end was cut by 6 bases, the J end by 0 bases, with 13 bases between. The CDR3 DNA is TGCGCCAGCAGACAAACGAGTGGGAGCACAGATACGCAGTATTTT. Translated: CASRQTSGSTDTQYF.

The chain combines TRBV6-2 or TRBV6-3 with TRBJ2-5; D uncertain. V shed 1 base and J shed 2 bases, with 8 bases lying between them. From germline, CDR1 is MNHEY and CDR2 SVGEGT. There are 14 residues in the CDR3. The CDR3: CASSYYTSQETQYF. The CDR3 nucleotides read TGTGCCAGCAGTTACTATACCTCTCAAGAGACCCAGTACTTC.

This clone came up a few times. The V call is TRBV7-9, the J call TRBJ2-5, with 10 bases fitting TRBD2. The CDR3 is 16 residues long. The trim removed 0 bases at V and 5 bases at J, leaving 6 bases unmatched. The V gene's germline CDR1 is SEHNR and CDR2 FQNEAQ (reference sequence). CDR3 in amino acids: CASSLAPSGSLETQYF. The DNA for the CDR3 is TGTGCCAGCAGCTTAGCTCCTAGCGGGAGCTTGGAGACCCAGTACTTC.

The chain couples TRBV28 to TRBJ1-2; D remains ambiguous. Per the germline V gene, CDR1 is MDHEN and CDR2 is SYDVKM. The CDR3 is 13 residues long. The germline V and J ends were trimmed by 10 bases and 4 bases, with 16 bases remaining between them. As DNA, the CDR3 is TGTGCCATCCGCACCCGGACCGGCTATGGCTACACCTTC. It translates to CAIRTRTGYGYTF.